Following are 2 T cell receptor beta chains from one sample sequenced in a study of T cell changes during pregnancy in multiple sclerosis (dated 2019 in TCRdb). To prepare the library, the immunoSEQ multiplex PCR assay was applied. TCRdb provides this immuneACCESS table in a form limited to in-frame rearrangements. Some clones are lacking; in checked studies, under half of them reflect an unresolved V gene, and why the rest are absent is not known. Within this sample are under 55,000 clones, with around 90% of them counted one time only. Jointly, the top ten make up roughly 0.61% of the sample. The sample was CD4+ T cells from peripheral blood mononuclear cells, taken after pregnancy. These receptors all stem from a female donor in good health, enrolled as a control in a pregnancy study.

This chain links TRBV6-6 with TRBJ1-1, with D perhaps matching TRBD1 (5 bases). The CDR3 consists of 14 residues. Germline V gene data show CDR1 as MNHNY and CDR2 as SVGAGI (reference sequence). With 6 bases removed from V and 1 base from J, the gap between germline ends came to 12 bases. The CDR3 loop reads CASSLQGRNTEAFF. CDR3 nucleotide sequence: TGTGCCAGCAGCCTCCAGGGAAGGAACACTGAAGCTTTCTTT.

This clone was observed once. The chain links TRBV27 to TRBJ1-1; maybe TRBD1 (6 bases). The CDR3 covers 15 residues. V dropped 6 bases and J dropped 3 bases, with 17 bases sitting between them. Germline assignment: CDR1 MNHEY and CDR2 SMNVEV (reference sequence). In DNA, the CDR3 is TGTGCCAGCAGGACAGGTCCTCGGCAGCACACTGAAGCTTTCTTT. Protein sequence: CASRTGPRQHTEAFF.